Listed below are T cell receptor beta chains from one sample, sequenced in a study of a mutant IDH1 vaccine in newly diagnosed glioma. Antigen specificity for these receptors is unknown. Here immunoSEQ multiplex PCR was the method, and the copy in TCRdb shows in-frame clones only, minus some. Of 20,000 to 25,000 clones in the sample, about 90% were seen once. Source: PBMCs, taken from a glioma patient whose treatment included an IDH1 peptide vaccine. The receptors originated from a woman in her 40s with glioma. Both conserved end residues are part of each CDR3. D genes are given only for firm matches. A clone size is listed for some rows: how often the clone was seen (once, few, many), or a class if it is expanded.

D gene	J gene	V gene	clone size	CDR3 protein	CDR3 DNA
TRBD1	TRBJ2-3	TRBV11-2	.	CASSLDRGTDTQYF	TGTGCCAGCAGCTTGGACAGGGGGACAGATACGCAGTATTTT
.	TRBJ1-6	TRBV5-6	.	CASSLLPDSNSPLHF	TGTGCCAGCAGTCTACTACCGGACAGTAATTCACCCCTCCACTTT
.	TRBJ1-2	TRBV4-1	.	CASSQVGRENYGYTF	TGCGCCAGCAGCCAAGTCGGCAGGGAGAACTATGGCTACACCTTC
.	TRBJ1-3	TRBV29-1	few	CSVDRTRSGNTIYF	TGCAGCGTTGACAGGACCCGTTCTGGAAACACCATATATTTT
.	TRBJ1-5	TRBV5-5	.	CASSHTGPQPQHF	TGTGCCAGCAGTCACACAGGGCCTCAGCCCCAGCATTTT
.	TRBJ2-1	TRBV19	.	CASSPGGYEQFF	TGTGCCAGTAGCCCCGGGGGATATGAGCAGTTCTTC
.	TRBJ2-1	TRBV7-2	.	CASSFLGASYNEQFF	TGTGCCAGCAGCTTTCTCGGGGCCAGCTACAATGAGCAGTTCTTC
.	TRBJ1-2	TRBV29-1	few	CSVEWQGGYTF	TGCAGCGTTGAGTGGCAGGGCGGCTACACCTTC
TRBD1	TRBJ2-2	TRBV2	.	CASRAGTGGNTGELFF	TGTGCCAGCAGGGCCGGGACAGGGGGCAACACCGGGGAGCTGTTTTTT
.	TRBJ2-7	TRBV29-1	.	CSVEEINYEQYF	TGCAGCGTTGAAGAGATTAACTACGAGCAGTACTTC
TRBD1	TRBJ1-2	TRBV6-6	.	CAAWRGRGGYTF	TGTGCCGCCTGGAGGGGGCGTGGTGGCTACACCTTC
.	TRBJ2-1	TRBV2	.	CASSSRGVYDNEQFF	TGTGCCAGCAGTAGCAGGGGGGTATACGACAATGAGCAGTTCTTC
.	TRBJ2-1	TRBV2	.	CASSEGPRGGATYNEQFF	TGTGCCAGCAGTGAAGGGCCCCGAGGCGGGGCAACCTACAATGAGCAGTTCTTC
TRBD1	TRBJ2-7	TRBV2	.	CASKTGTGAYEQYF	TGTGCCAGCAAAACCGGGACAGGTGCCTACGAGCAGTACTTC
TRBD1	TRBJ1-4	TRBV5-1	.	CASSSGQGYEKLFF	TGCGCCAGCAGCTCGGGACAGGGGTATGAAAAACTGTTTTTT
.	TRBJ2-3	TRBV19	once	CASSVSYRTDTQYF	TGTGCCAGTAGTGTGAGTTATCGCACAGATACGCAGTATTTT
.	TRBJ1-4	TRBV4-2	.	CASSQDREKLFF	TGTGCCAGCAGCCAAGATCGGGAAAAACTGTTTTTT
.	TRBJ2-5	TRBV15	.	CATSRDEGSPQETQYF	TGTGCCACCAGCAGAGACGAAGGATCCCCCCAAGAGACCCAGTACTTC
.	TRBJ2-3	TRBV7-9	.	CASSFEGGGLDTQYF	TGTGCCAGCAGCTTTGAGGGGGGGGGACTCGATACGCAGTATTTT
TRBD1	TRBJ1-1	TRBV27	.	CASSPTGVAWEAFF	TGTGCCAGCAGCCCGACAGGGGTAGCGTGGGAAGCTTTCTTT
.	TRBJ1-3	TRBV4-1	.	CASSQLVAYSGNTIYF	TGCGCCAGCAGCCAATTGGTAGCTTACTCTGGAAACACCATATATTTT
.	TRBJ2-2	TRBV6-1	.	CASSEVLVTGELFF	TGTGCCAGCAGTGAAGTGCTGGTCACCGGGGAGCTGTTTTTT
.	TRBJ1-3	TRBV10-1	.	CASSDPRTTGNTIYF	TGCGCCAGCAGTGACCCACGGACAACCGGAAACACCATATATTTT
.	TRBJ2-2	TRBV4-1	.	CASSHYQNTGELFF	TGCGCCAGCAGCCACTACCAGAACACCGGGGAGCTGTTTTTT
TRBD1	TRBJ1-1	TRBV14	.	CASSPGQGRSAEAFF	TGTGCCAGCAGCCCCGGACAGGGGAGGTCGGCTGAAGCTTTCTTT
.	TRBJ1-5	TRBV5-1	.	CASSLGTGPPGPQHF	TGCGCCAGCAGCTTGGGAACCGGGCCCCCGGGACCCCAGCATTTT
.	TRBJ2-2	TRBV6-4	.	CASSEVAGKAGELFF	TGTGCCAGCAGTGAAGTGGCGGGGAAGGCCGGGGAGCTGTTTTTT
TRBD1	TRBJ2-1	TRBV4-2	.	CASSQELQGANNEQFF	TGTGCCAGCAGCCAAGAGTTACAGGGGGCAAACAATGAGCAGTTCTTC
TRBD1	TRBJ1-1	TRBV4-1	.	CASSQNPTGEAFF	TGCGCCAGCAGCCAAAACCCGACAGGGGAAGCTTTCTTT
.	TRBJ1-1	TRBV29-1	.	CSVEYLGGVTEAFF	TGCAGCGTTGAATATCTGGGTGGGGTCACTGAAGCTTTCTTT
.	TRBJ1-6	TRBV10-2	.	CASSEMGQGNSPLHF	TGCGCCAGCAGTGAGATGGGGCAGGGGAATTCACCCCTCCACTTT
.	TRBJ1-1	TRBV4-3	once	CASSQDQLSEAFF	TGCGCCAGCAGCCAAGATCAGTTATCTGAAGCTTTCTTT
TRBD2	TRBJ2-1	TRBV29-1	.	CDRLAGYSYNEQFF	TGCGATCGACTAGCGGGGTACTCCTACAATGAGCAGTTCTTC
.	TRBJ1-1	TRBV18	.	CASCPSLNTEAFF	TGTGCCAGCTGCCCCTCTTTGAACACTGAAGCTTTCTTT
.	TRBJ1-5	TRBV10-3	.	CAISESSYQPQHF	TGTGCCATCAGTGAGTCGAGTTATCAGCCCCAGCATTTT
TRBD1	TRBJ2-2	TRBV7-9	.	CASSLGGQGNTGELFF	TGTGCCAGCAGCTTAGGCGGACAGGGAAACACCGGGGAGCTGTTTTTT
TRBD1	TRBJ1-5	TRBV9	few	CASSATTGWNQPQHF	TGTGCCAGCAGCGCAACGACAGGGTGGAATCAGCCCCAGCATTTT
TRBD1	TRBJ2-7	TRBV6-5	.	CASSYYGTGIYYEQYF	TGTGCCAGCAGTTACTACGGGACAGGGATCTACTACGAGCAGTACTTC
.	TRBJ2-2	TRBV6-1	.	CASRPGGGNTGELFF	TGTGCCAGCAGACCAGGGGGAGGGAACACCGGGGAGCTGTTTTTT